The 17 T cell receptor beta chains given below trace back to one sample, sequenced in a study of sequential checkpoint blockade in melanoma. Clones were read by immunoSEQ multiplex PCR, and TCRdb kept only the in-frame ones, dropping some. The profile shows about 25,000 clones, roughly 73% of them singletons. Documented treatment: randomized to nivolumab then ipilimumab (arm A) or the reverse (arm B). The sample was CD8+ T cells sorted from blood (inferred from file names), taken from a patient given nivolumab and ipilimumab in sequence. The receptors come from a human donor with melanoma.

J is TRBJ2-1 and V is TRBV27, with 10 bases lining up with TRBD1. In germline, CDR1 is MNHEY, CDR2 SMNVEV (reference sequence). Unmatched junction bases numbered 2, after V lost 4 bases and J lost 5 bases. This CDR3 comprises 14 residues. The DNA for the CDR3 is TGTGCCAGCAGTTGGACAGGGGGGCACAATGAGCAGTTCTTC. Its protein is CASSWTGGHNEQFF.

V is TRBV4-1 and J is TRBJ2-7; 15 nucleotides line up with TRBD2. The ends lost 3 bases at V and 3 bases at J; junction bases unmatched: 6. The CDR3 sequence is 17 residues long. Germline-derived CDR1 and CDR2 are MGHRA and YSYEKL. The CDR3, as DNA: TGCGCCAGCAGCCAGGCCCCGGGACTAGCGGGGGGCTACGAGCAGTACTTC. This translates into CASSQAPGLAGGYEQYF.

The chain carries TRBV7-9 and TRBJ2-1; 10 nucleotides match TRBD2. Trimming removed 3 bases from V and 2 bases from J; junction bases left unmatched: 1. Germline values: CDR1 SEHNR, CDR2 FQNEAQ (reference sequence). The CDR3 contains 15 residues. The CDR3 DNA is TGTGCCAGCAGCTTCAGCGGGGGGGCCTACAATGAGCAGTTCTTC. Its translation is CASSFSGGAYNEQFF.

CDR3 sequence: CASSQEGQGGSGELFF. The CDR3 nucleotides read TGCGCCAGCAGCCAAGAAGGGCAGGGAGGGTCCGGGGAGCTGTTTTTT. The V gene is TRBV4-3, the J gene TRBJ2-2; 7 positions agree with TRBD2. Germline CDR1 and CDR2: LGHNA and YSLEER. Unmatched junction bases numbered 7, after V lost 0 bases and J lost 6 bases. There are 16 residues in the CDR3.

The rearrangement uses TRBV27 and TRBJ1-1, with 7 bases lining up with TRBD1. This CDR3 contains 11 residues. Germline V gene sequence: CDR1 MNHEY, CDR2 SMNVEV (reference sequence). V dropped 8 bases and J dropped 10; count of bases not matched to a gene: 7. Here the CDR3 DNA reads TGTGCCAGCTCCCAGGGGGTGGTAGCTTTCTTT. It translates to CASSQGVVAFF.

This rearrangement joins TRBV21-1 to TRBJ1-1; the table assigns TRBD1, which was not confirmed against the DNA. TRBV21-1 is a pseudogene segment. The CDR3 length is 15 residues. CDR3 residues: CASSTTGRLHTEAFF. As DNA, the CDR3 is TGTGCCAGCAGCACAACAGGGAGATTGCACACTGAAGCTTTCTTT.

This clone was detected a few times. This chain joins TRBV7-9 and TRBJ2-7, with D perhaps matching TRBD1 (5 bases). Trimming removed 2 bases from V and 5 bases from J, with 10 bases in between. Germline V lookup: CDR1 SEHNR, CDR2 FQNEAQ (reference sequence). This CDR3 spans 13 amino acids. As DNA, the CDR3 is TGTGCCAGCAGCTTATCAGGGATCGACGAGCAGTACTTC. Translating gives CASSLSGIDEQYF.

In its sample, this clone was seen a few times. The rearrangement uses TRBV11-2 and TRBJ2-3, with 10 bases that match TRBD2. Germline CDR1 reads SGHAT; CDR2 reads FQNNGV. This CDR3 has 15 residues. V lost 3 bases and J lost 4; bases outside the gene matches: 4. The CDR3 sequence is CASSLGAGGPDTQYF. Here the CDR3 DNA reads TGTGCCAGCAGCTTGGGAGCGGGGGGGCCAGATACGCAGTATTTT. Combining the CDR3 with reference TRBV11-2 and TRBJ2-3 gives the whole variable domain EAGVAQSPRYKIIEKRQSVAFWCNPISGHATLYWYQQILGQGPKLLIQFQNNGVVDDSQLPKDRFSAERLKGVDSTLKIQPAKLEDSAVYLCASSLGAGGPDTQYFGPGTRLTVL.

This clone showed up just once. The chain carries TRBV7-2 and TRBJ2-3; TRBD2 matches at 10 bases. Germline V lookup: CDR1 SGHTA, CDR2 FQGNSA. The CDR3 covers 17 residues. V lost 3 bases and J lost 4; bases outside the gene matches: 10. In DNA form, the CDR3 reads TGTGCCAGCAGCTTGGCTCCGGGACTAGCGTTGGCAGATACGCAGTATTTT. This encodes CASSLAPGLALADTQYF. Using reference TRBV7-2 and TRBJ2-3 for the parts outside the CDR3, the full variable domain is GAGVSQSPSNKVTEKGKDVELRCDPISGHTALYWYRQSLGQGLEFLIYFQGNSAPDKSGLPSDRFSAERTGGSVSTLTIQRTQQEDSAVYLCASSLAPGLALADTQYFGPGTRLTVL.

This CDR3 reads CASSVAASGGMRPGELFF. The DNA for the CDR3 is TGTGCCAGCAGCGTAGCAGCTAGCGGGGGGATGAGACCCGGGGAGCTGTTTTTT. The chain recombines TRBV9 with TRBJ2-2; TRBD2 matches 11 bases. The CDR3 extends over 18 amino acids. From germline, CDR1 is SGDLS and CDR2 YYNGEE. J was trimmed by 6 bases and V by 0 bases; bases with no gene match: 10.

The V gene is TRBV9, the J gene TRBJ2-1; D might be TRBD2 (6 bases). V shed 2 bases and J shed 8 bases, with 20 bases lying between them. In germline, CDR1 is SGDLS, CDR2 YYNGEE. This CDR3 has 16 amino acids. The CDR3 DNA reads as TGTGCCAGCAGCGTGCAATGGGACTCTAATGGCGATGAGCAGTTCTTC. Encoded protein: CASSVQWDSNGDEQFF.

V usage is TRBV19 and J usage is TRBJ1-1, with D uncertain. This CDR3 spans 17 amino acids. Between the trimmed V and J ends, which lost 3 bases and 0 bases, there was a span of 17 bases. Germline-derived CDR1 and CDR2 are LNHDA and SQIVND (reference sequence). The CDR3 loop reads CASSIKSAVHMNTEAFF. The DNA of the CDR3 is TGTGCCAGTAGTATTAAATCGGCGGTTCATATGAACACTGAAGCTTTCTTT.

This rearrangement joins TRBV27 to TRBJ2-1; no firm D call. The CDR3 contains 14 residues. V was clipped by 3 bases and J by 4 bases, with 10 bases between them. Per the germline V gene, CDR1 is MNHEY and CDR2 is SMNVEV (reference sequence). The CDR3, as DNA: TGTGCCAGCAGTTTCCAAGAACAGTACAATGAGCAGTTCTTC. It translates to CASSFQEQYNEQFF.

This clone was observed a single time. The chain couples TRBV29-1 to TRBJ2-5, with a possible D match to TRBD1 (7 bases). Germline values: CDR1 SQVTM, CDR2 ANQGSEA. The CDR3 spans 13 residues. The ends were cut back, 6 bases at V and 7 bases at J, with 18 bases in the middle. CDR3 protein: CSVRDREWGTQYF. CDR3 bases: TGCAGCGTGCGGGACAGAGAATGGGGGACCCAGTACTTC.

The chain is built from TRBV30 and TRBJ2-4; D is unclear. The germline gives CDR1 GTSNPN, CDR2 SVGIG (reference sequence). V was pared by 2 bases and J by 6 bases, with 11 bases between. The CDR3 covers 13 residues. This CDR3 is CAWSIGTVNIQYF. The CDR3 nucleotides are TGTGCCTGGAGTATCGGAACAGTAAACATTCAGTACTTC.

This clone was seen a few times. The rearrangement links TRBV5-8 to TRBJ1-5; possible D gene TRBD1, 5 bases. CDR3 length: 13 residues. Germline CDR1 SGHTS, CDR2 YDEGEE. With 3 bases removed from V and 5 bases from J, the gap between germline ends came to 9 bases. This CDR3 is CASSSRGDQPQHF. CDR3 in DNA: TGTGCCAGCAGCTCTCGGGGGGATCAGCCCCAGCATTTT.

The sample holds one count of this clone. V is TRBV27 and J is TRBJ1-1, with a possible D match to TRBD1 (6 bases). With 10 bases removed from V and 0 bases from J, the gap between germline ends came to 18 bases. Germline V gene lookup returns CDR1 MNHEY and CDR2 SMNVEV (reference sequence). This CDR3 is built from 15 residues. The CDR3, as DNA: TGTGCCACAGCCCCAGGGGAGGGAATGAACACTGAAGCTTTCTTT. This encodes CATAPGEGMNTEAFF.